The source of this TCR beta chain is a study of T cell repertoires in cytomegalovirus infection (dated by TCRdb to the late 2010s). General notes on the study: Donor HLA type was relevant to the analysis, because carriage of CMV infection together with the matching HLA type was indicated by public TCR beta signatures.

Concerning this clonotype itself: Its recognized antigen is unknown. No base-level quality is on record; no much larger clone is a single base apart.

What the study reported, not specific to this receptor: The ex vivo response was dominated by HLA-C-restricted CMV-specific TCR beta clonotypes, which also provided the single most frequent clonotype in two of eight donors. Cumulative frequency of public TCR beta family members discriminated carriers of CMV infection plus the relevant HLA type in this cohort and an independent roughly 350-donor cohort.

The sequencing machine was an Illumina HiSeq 1500. TCRdb reran the public reads through fastp at Q25 and MiXCR, keeping productive beta chains. For every CDR3 protein sequence, its rows merge into one entry that carries the most common genes and DNA. The sample table shows approximately 500,000 distinct CDR3 sequences, and 16% are seen once. Roughly 25% of the sample lies in the top ten. From V the trimming removes 3 bases and from J it removes 2 bases, while the gene matches leave 5 bases of the junction unaccounted for. Per the germline V gene, SGDLS is the CDR1 and YYNGEE is the CDR2. Including the terminal cysteine and phenylalanine, the CDR3 comprises 17 residues. The kept DNA is CDR3 alone, 51 bases in frame from the first base.

The receptor chain draws on TRBV9 and TRBJ2-3; TRBD2 aligns with 14 central bases. The material sequenced was CD8+ T cells from PBMCs. This TCR was sampled from a human donor in good health (CMV status not recorded). Some clones in this sample may be carry-over from other donors' samples. The DNA is as follows: TGTGCCAGCAGCGCCCTGACTAGCGGGAGGGCCACAGATACGCAGTATTTT. Its amino acids are CASSALTSGRATDTQYF.